This T cell receptor beta chain was captured in a study of early T cells in non-severe SARS-CoV-2 infection. At the level of the study: Whole-blood bulk RNA, unsorted, was sequenced, and chains were unpaired.

The sample holds a few counts of this clonotype. Its antigen is unidentified. Researchers attached unique molecular identifiers to individual cDNA molecules. TCRdb recomputed calls from the 5' RACE reads with MiXCR, one row per CDR3 protein. Here the sample spans roughly 120,000 distinct CDR3 sequences, about 12% being singletons. Study results and caveats: Sequences matched to VDJdb favored anti-spike CD8 responses, while private and CD4 specificities were missed.

Germline CDR1 and CDR2: DFQATT and SNEGSKA (reference sequence). The CDR3 sequence is 19 residues long. Trimming took 4 bases from V and 0 from J, leaving 22 bases between them. This specimen consisted of whole blood, obtained at baseline. The V and J genes are TRBV20-1 and TRBJ2-6; D ambiguous. The receptor's source is an adult who was a healthcare worker with PCR-confirmed SARS-CoV-2 infection or an uninfected control (not recorded which). CDR3 loop: CSAKKAGNPTRSGANVLTF. In DNA, the CDR3 is TGCAGTGCTAAGAAGGCAGGAAACCCTACGCGCTCTGGGGCCAACGTCCTGACTTTC.